This is a list of T cell receptor beta chains from one sample in a study of blood T cell repertoires in COVID-19. Clones were read by immunoSEQ multiplex PCR, and TCRdb kept only the in-frame ones, dropping some. The repertoire holds more than 300,000 clones, with around 88% as singletons. Sequencing was carried out using peripheral blood. The receptors originated from a woman between 50 and 59 years old with acute or convalescent COVID-19. Both conserved end residues are part of each CDR3. A D gene is named only where the DNA matches it firmly. A row's size may be missing; if present it is once, few, many or a size class.

cdr3_length j_call clone_size v_call d_call cdr3_nt cdr3_aa
17 TRBJ1-2 many TRBV6-2/TRBV6-3 - TGTGCCAGCAGTTTTTCTACCTCGGGCCGCGGGCGTGGAGGCTACACCTTC CASSFSTSGRGRGGYTF
15 TRBJ2-7 - TRBV7-3 - TGTGCCAGCAGCTCCCTGGACAGAGCCTCCTACGAGCAGTACTTC CASSSLDRASYEQYF
14 TRBJ1-1 - TRBV5-1 - TGCGCCAGCGATCCAGGGTCGGGGAACACTGAAGCTTTCTTT CASDPGSGNTEAFF
15 TRBJ2-1 - TRBV11-2 TRBD2 TGTGCCAGCAGCTTAGTAGCGGGAACGTACAATGAGCAGTTCTTC CASSLVAGTYNEQFF
17 TRBJ2-3 - TRBV30 TRBD2 TGTGCCTGGAGCGGGACTAGCGGGGGGTGGGGCACAGATACGCAGTATTTT CAWSGTSGGWGTDTQYF
15 TRBJ2-5 - TRBV27 - TGTGCCAGCAGTTTATCGATCAGTTATCAAGAGACCCAGTACTTC CASSLSISYQETQYF
13 TRBJ2-1 - TRBV11-2 - TGTGCCAGCAGCTTAGCAGCGGCCGGACTGAAGTTCTTC CASSLAAAGLKFF
13 TRBJ1-1 - TRBV30 TRBD1 TGTGCCTGGTACCGGGACAGGGTCACTGAAGCTTTCTTT CAWYRDRVTEAFF
14 TRBJ1-1 - TRBV4-1 - TGCGCCAGCAGCCAAAGATTCGGTGAGCGTGAAGCTTTCTTT CASSQRFGEREAFF
15 TRBJ1-6 - TRBV2 TRBD1 TGTGCCAGCAGATCTAGGACAGGGGCTAATTCACCCCTCCACTTT CASRSRTGANSPLHF
19 TRBJ2-2 - TRBV7-3 TRBD2 TGTGCCAGCAGCTTAATGTCGGCTAGCGGGCCCAGAATAACCGGGGAGCTGTTTTTT CASSLMSASGPRITGELFF
13 TRBJ1-1 - TRBV11-2 - TGTGCCAGCAGCTTAGAGGAGTTCACTGAAGCTTTCTTT CASSLEEFTEAFF
15 TRBJ1-5 once TRBV11-1 TRBD1 TGTGCCAGCAGCTCGGGACAGGGGGCTAATCAGCCCCAGCATTTT CASSSGQGANQPQHF
12 TRBJ1-2 - TRBV9 - TGTGCCAGCAGCACAAGTAACTATGGCTACACCTTC CASSTSNYGYTF
16 TRBJ2-1 - TRBV18 - TGTGCCAGCTCACCACCTAGGGGGACCTCCTACAATGAGCAGTTCTTC CASSPPRGTSYNEQFF
18 TRBJ1-5 - TRBV5-1 TRBD1 TGCGCCAGCAGCCCGGAGGGGCAGGGGGCTCTCGGCAATCAGCCCCAGCATTTT CASSPEGQGALGNQPQHF
12 TRBJ1-5 - TRBV29-1 - TGCAGCGTTGCTAACGGAGATCAGCCCCAGCATTTT CSVANGDQPQHF
10 TRBJ2-7 few TRBV20-1 - TGCAGTGCTGAGATCGACGAGCAGTACTTC CSAEIDEQYF
16 TRBJ2-7 - TRBV4-1 TRBD2 TGCGCCAGCAGTCCGGGACTAGCGGGAGGGACCTACGAGCAGTACTTC CASSPGLAGGTYEQYF
15 TRBJ1-2 - TRBV24-1 TRBD1 TGTGCCACCAGTGATCCGACAGGGGGAGACTATGGCTACACCTTC CATSDPTGGDYGYTF
15 TRBJ2-3 few TRBV5-1 - TGCGCCAGCAGCTACCAGGATCCGGGCACAGATACGCAGTATTTT CASSYQDPGTDTQYF
11 TRBJ1-4 - TRBV30 - TGTGCCTGGGCCCAGAATGAAAAACTGTTTTTT CAWAQNEKLFF
16 TRBJ1-4 - TRBV7-9 - TGTGCCAGCAGCCCGAGGGTCCACGTAACAGATGAAAAACTGTTTTTT CASSPRVHVTDEKLFF
15 TRBJ1-4 few TRBV3-1/TRBV3-2 TRBD1 TGTGCCAGCAGCCAAGGACAGGGCGGAGGCGAAAAACTGTTTTTT CASSQGQGGGEKLFF
13 TRBJ2-3 - TRBV2 - TGTGCCAGCAGTGAGGGGAGTACAGATACGCAGTATTTT CASSEGSTDTQYF
17 TRBJ2-3 once TRBV27 TRBD1 TGTGCCAGCAGTTTAGCCGCGGGCAGGGGGCGCATCGATACGCAGTATTTT CASSLAAGRGRIDTQYF
18 TRBJ2-2 once TRBV27 TRBD2 TGTGCCAGCAGTTCCGTTGATCTAGCGGGACCTAACACCGGGGAGCTGTTTTTT CASSSVDLAGPNTGELFF
14 TRBJ2-2 - TRBV3-1/TRBV3-2 - TGTGCCAGCAGCCAAGACGCGGGGACCGGGGAGCTGTTTTTT CASSQDAGTGELFF
14 TRBJ1-2 - TRBV3-1/TRBV3-2 - TGTGCCAGCAGCTCCAACGGGGTGGAGGATGGCTACACCTTC CASSSNGVEDGYTF
14 TRBJ2-1 - TRBV4-3 TRBD2 TGCGCCAGCAGCCCTGGGCCCAGCGGGATGGAGCAGTTCTTC CASSPGPSGMEQFF
17 TRBJ1-4 - TRBV2 TRBD1 TGTGCCAGCAGTTCTAGCACCGGGACAGATAATAATGAAAAACTGTTTTTT CASSSSTGTDNNEKLFF
14 TRBJ1-2 - TRBV7-8 - TGTGCCAGCAGCTTAGATAGAGGGGGTGGTGGCTACACCTTC CASSLDRGGGGYTF
18 TRBJ2-1 - TRBV19 TRBD2 TGTGCCAGTAGTCCGTGGACTAGCGGGGGGGCAGGCTACAATGAGCAGTTCTTC CASSPWTSGGAGYNEQFF
16 TRBJ1-4 - TRBV19 - TGTGCCAGTAGTATGCGGGGAAGACGGAATAATGAAAAACTGTTTTTT CASSMRGRRNNEKLFF
11 TRBJ1-1 - TRBV21-1 - TGTGCCAGGCTAAGAGGTACTGAAGCTTTCTTT CARLRGTEAFF
13 TRBJ1-1 - TRBV30 - TGTGCCTGGAGTAGGCTGGGGCCTTTTGAAGCTTTCTTT CAWSRLGPFEAFF
14 TRBJ2-3 - TRBV25-1 TRBD2 TGTGCCAGCAAGGATGAGGGGAGGGCTGATACGCAGTATTTT CASKDEGRADTQYF
12 TRBJ1-1 - TRBV12-3/TRBV12-4 TRBD1 TGTGCCAGCAGTTATAATCCGGGACAGGGGGTCTTT CASSYNPGQGVF
14 TRBJ2-7 - TRBV18 - TGTGCCAGCTCACCCGGGACTTCCTCCTACGAGCAGTACTTC CASSPGTSSYEQYF
15 TRBJ1-4 - TRBV6-5 TRBD1 TGTGCCAGCAGTTCGGGACAGGGGGCGCGTGAAAAACTGTTTTTT CASSSGQGAREKLFF